Listed here are 21 T cell receptor beta chains from one sample, sequenced in a study of Ad26.COV2.S vaccination and SARS-CoV-2 variants. The data were produced by immunoSEQ multiplex PCR, yet TCRdb's version contains in-frame clones alone and is incomplete. The profile shows more than 300,000 clones, around four fifths of them singletons. As for treatment: 15 to 20 received Ad26.COV2.S at low or high dose, single or two shots; about 5 received placebo; per-sample allocation not given. Sampling happened 63 days after the first vaccine or placebo injection. Material: peripheral blood, obtained in a trial of Ad26.COV2.S vaccine versus placebo. All receptors derive from a person aged 18-60 years who received the Ad26.COV2.S COVID-19 vaccine or a placebo.

The chain employs TRBV6-6 and TRBJ1-5; D gene ambiguous. CDR3 length: 16 amino acids. Germline V CDR1 and CDR2: MNHNY, SVGAGI (reference sequence). V was shortened by 2 bases and J by 4 bases, with 15 bases between the two germline ends. The CDR3 spells CASSYGPAATNQPQHF. The DNA of the CDR3 is TGTGCCAGCAGTTACGGCCCGGCAGCCACTAATCAGCCCCAGCATTTT.

The rearrangement joins TRBV5-6 to TRBJ2-7; 8 nucleotides agree with TRBD2. Germline V gene sequence: CDR1 SGHDT, CDR2 YYEEEE. The trim removed 0 bases at V and 5 bases at J, leaving 7 bases unmatched. The CDR3 length is 15 residues. The DNA for the CDR3 is TGTGCCAGCAGCTTGGCCGGCGGGGGGAACCACGAGCAGTACTTC. Translated: CASSLAGGGNHEQYF.

This sequence joins TRBV7-8 and TRBJ1-5, with 7 nucleotides matching TRBD1. After removal of 5 bases from V and 4 bases from J, the junction contained 5 bases not matched to a gene. CDR3 length equals 14 residues. CDR1 and CDR2 (germline): SGHVS, FQNEAQ. CDR3 loop: CASSQTGVNQPQHF. The DNA of the CDR3 is TGTGCCAGCAGCCAAACAGGGGTTAATCAGCCCCAGCATTTT.

This rearrangement joins TRBV4-1 to TRBJ2-7; TRBD2 aligns across 9 bases. The ends lost 0 bases at V and 2 bases at J; junction bases unmatched: 5. Germline-derived CDR1 and CDR2 are MGHRA and YSYEKL. The CDR3 extends over 16 amino acids. CDR3 sequence reads: CASSQEPLAGTYEQYF. The CDR3 nucleotides are TGCGCCAGCAGCCAAGAGCCCCTAGCGGGGACCTACGAGCAGTACTTC.

The chain links TRBV5-1 to TRBJ2-1, with a possible D match to TRBD2 (5 bases). V dropped 2 bases and J dropped 10 bases, with 10 bases sitting between them. Germline V gene data show CDR1 as SGHRS and CDR2 as YFSETQ. The CDR3 loop spans 12 amino acids. CDR3 coding DNA: TGCGCCAGCAGCTTCCTAGCACGGGAGCAGTTCTTC. Its translation: CASSFLAREQFF.

The count of this clone is one. This chain uses TRBV12-3 or TRBV12-4 with TRBJ2-1; D possibly matches TRBD1 or TRBD2 (5 bases each). CDR3 size: 13 residues. V gave up 2 bases and J gave up 11 bases, with 13 bases separating them. The CDR3 DNA reads as TGTGCCAGCAGTTTAAACCGGGACCCGAAGCAGTTCTTC. It translates to CASSLNRDPKQFF.

The rearrangement uses TRBV3-1 (or the pseudogene TRBV3-2) and TRBJ1-5; D unclear. CDR1 LGHDT and CDR2 YNNKEL come from the germline V gene (reference sequence). The V and J ends lost 1 base and 2 bases respectively, with 9 bases between them. CDR3 length equals 15 residues. CDR3: CASSQGSEGNQPQHF. The DNA for the CDR3 is TGTGCCAGCAGCCAAGGGTCAGAGGGCAATCAGCCCCAGCATTTT.

The chain couples TRBV9 to TRBJ2-3; the match to TRBD2 covers 7 bases. The CDR3 has 16 amino acids. Losses at the gene ends were 0 bases for V and 4 bases for J; bases not matched to a gene: 8. Looked up from germline, CDR1 is SGDLS and CDR2 is YYNGEE. The CDR3: CASSVVGGGVADTQYF. In DNA form, the CDR3 reads TGTGCCAGCAGCGTAGTAGGTGGGGGGGTAGCAGATACGCAGTATTTT.

The chain recombines TRBV15 with TRBJ2-5; a possible D gene is TRBD1 (6 bases). CDR3 length: 14 residues. V dropped 1 base and J dropped 2 bases, with 8 bases sitting between them. CDR1 is LNHNV, CDR2 YYDKDF, per germline (reference sequence). The DNA of the CDR3 is TGTGCCACCAGCAGAGCTGGACAGCAAGAGACCCAGTACTTC. Amino acids: CATSRAGQQETQYF.

In its sample, this clone was seen a few times. This sequence joins TRBV2 and TRBJ1-2, with a weak D call TRBD1 (5 bases). Deletions cut 7 bases from V and 7 bases from J, with 22 bases between. The CDR3 contains 15 residues. The germline V gene encodes CDR1 SNHLY and CDR2 FYNNEI. CDR3 sequence reads: CASIRYRSGAGGYTF. The CDR3 coding sequence is TGTGCCAGCATTCGATACAGGTCCGGGGCGGGTGGCTACACCTTC. Full variable domain (rest looked up from reference TRBV2 and TRBJ1-2): EPEVTQTPSHQVTQMGQEVILRCVPISNHLYFYWYRQILGQKVEFLVSFYNNEISEKSEIFDDQFSVERPDGSNFTLKIRSTKLEDSAMYFCASIRYRSGAGGYTFGSGTRLTVV.

The chain uses TRBV6-1 and TRBJ1-2; D not resolved. Trimming removed 1 base at V and 4 bases at J, with 10 bases between. Germline V gene data show CDR1 as MNHNS and CDR2 as SASEGT. CDR3 size: 14 residues. CDR3 DNA sequence: TGTGCCAGCAGTGAAGGCCCTCGATCCTATGGCTACACCTTC. Amino acid sequence: CASSEGPRSYGYTF.

This chain connects TRBV5-4 to TRBJ1-3, with D possibly matching TRBD1 (5 bases). V was cut by 2 bases and J by 1 base, with 7 bases left in between. CDR3 length equals 14 residues. The V gene's germline CDR1 is SGHNT and CDR2 YYREEE (reference sequence). The CDR3 is CASSLPGSGNTIYF. The CDR3 coding sequence is TGTGCCAGCAGCTTACCAGGGTCTGGAAACACCATATATTTT.

The V and J genes are TRBV28 and TRBJ2-3, with TRBD2 matching over 11 bases. This CDR3 region has 14 residues. The J segment lost 4 bases and the V segment lost 6 bases, leaving 3 bases of the junction unmatched. The germline gives CDR1 MDHEN, CDR2 SYDVKM. The CDR3 sequence is CASSRSGGADTQYF. In DNA, the CDR3 is TGTGCCAGCAGCCGTAGCGGGGGGGCAGATACGCAGTATTTT. Full variable domain (rest looked up from reference TRBV28 and TRBJ2-3): DVKVTQSSRYLVKRTGEKVFLECVQDMDHENMFWYRQDPGLGLRLIYFSYDVKMKEKGDIPEGYSVSREKKERFSLILESASTNQTSMYLCASSRSGGADTQYFGPGTRLTVL.

The CDR3 DNA reads as TGTGCCAGCACCTTAGGTGGGATATATGGCTACACCTTC. Translating gives CASTLGGIYGYTF. The chain couples TRBV5-6 to TRBJ1-2; D remains ambiguous. The V end was cut by 6 bases, the J end by 5 bases, with 14 bases between. This CDR3 spans 13 amino acids. CDR1 and CDR2 from the germline V gene are SGHDT and YYEEEE.

The genes are TRBV7-2 and TRBJ1-5, with D maybe TRBD1 (6 bases). Germline V CDR1 and CDR2: SGHTA, FQGNSA. Trimming cost V 5 bases and J 6 bases, with 17 bases left between them. CDR3 length: 15 residues. This chain's CDR3 is CASSAPGGRGQPQHF. The CDR3 bases are TGTGCCAGCAGCGCCCCCGGGGGGCGAGGTCAGCCCCAGCATTTT. The variable domain in full, completed from reference TRBV7-2 and TRBJ1-5, reads GAGVSQSPSNKVTEKGKDVELRCDPISGHTALYWYRQSLGQGLEFLIYFQGNSAPDKSGLPSDRFSAERTGGSVSTLTIQRTQQEDSAVYLCASSAPGGRGQPQHFGDGTRLSIL.

This sequence joins TRBV7-2 and TRBJ2-7; perhaps TRBD1 as D (5 bases). CDR3 length equals 14 residues. Germline V gene sequence: CDR1 SGHTA, CDR2 FQGNSA. The ends were cut back, 3 bases at V and 11 bases at J, with 20 bases in the middle. CDR3 DNA: TGTGCCAGCAGCTTGGACGCGAGAGACAGAGAGAAGTACTTC. It encodes CASSLDARDREKYF.

The genes are TRBV5-1 and TRBJ1-6; 10 bases are a match to TRBD1. The junction had 9 bases not matched to a gene; V was cut back by 4 bases and J by 8 bases. The germline gives CDR1 SGHRS, CDR2 YFSETQ. The CDR3 is 16 residues long. The CDR3 here is CASSGGTGARYSPLHF. CDR3 bases: TGCGCCAGCAGCGGAGGGACAGGGGCGCGGTATTCACCCCTCCACTTT.

The rearrangement links TRBV9 to TRBJ1-1, with 10 bases aligning to TRBD1. Trimming took 3 bases from V and 1 from J; bases not matched to a gene: 15. The CDR3 is 19 amino acids. Germline V lookup: CDR1 SGDLS, CDR2 YYNGEE. CDR3 bases: TGTGCCAGCAGCGCCGTAGGGACAGGGGCCCGGGAGGGGAACACTGAAGCTTTCTTT. Encoded protein: CASSAVGTGAREGNTEAFF.

The rearrangement links TRBV18 to TRBJ2-1; TRBD1 matches 10 bases. Germline V gives CDR1 KGHSH, CDR2 LQKENI. This CDR3 is built from 16 residues. With 4 bases clipped from V and 1 base from J, the junction kept 4 bases outside the gene matches. DNA of the CDR3: TGTGCCAGCTCACTTCGACAGGGGGCGTCCTACAATGAGCAGTTCTTC. This sequence encodes CASSLRQGASYNEQFF.

This rearrangement joins TRBV4-1 to TRBJ2-1, with 15 bases lining up with TRBD2. This CDR3 spans 18 amino acids. J lost 7 bases, V lost 4 bases, and 11 bases had no gene match. Per germline, CDR1 MGHRA and CDR2 YSYEKL. The CDR3 nucleotides are TGCGCCAGCAGCCGCTGGGGACTAGCGGGGGGCCGGGGTAATGAGCAGTTCTTC. This gives the protein CASSRWGLAGGRGNEQFF.

This chain joins TRBV11-3 and TRBJ2-7, with D possibly being TRBD1 or TRBD2 (5 bases each). CDR3 length: 16 residues. The V end was cut by 0 bases, the J end by 0 bases, with 12 bases between. The V gene's germline CDR1 is SGHNT and CDR2 YENEEA. The CDR3 region is CASSLEFGASSYEQYF. CDR3 coding DNA: TGTGCCAGCAGCTTAGAATTCGGGGCCAGCTCCTACGAGCAGTACTTC.